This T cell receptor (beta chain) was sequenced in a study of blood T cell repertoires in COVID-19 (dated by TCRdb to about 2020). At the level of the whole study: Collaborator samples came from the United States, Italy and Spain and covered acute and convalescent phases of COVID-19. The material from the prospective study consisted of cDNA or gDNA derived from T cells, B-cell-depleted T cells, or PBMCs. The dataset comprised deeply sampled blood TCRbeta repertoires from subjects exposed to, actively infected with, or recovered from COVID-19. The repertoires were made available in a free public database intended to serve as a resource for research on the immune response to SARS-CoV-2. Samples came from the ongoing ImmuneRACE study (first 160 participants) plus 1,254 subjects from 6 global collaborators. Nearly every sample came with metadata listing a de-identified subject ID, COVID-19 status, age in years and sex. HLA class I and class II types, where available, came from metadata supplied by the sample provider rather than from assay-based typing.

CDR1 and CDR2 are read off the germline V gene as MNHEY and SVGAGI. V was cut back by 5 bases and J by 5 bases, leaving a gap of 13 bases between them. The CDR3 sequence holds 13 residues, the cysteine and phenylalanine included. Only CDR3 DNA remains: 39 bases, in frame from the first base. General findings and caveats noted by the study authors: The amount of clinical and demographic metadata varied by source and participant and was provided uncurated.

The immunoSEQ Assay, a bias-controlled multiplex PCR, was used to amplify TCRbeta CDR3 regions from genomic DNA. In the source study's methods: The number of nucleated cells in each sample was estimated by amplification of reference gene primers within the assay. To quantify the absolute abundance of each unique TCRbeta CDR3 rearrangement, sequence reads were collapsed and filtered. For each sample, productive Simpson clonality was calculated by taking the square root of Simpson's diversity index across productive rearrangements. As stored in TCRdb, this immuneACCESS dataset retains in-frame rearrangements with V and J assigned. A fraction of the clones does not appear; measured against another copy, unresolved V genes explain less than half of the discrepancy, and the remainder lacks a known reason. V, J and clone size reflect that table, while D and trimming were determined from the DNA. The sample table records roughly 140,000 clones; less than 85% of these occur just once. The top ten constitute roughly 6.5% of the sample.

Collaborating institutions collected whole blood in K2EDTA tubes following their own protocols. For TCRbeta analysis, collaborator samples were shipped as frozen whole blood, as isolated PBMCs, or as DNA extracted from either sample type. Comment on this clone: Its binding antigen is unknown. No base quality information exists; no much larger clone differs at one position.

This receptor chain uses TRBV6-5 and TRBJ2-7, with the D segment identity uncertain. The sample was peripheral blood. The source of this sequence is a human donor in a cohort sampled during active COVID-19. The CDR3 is CASSPLQPNEQYF. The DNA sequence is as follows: TGTGCCAGCAGTCCACTACAACCCAACGAGCAGTACTTC.